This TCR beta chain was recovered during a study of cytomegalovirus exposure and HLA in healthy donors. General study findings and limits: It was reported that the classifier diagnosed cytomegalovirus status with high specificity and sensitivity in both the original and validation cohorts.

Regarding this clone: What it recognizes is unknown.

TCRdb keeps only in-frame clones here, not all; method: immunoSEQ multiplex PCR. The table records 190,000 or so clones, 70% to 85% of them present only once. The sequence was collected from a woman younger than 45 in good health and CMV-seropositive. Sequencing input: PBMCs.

As DNA, the CDR3 is TGTGCCAGCAGCTCTCGACAGGGCACCGGGGAGCTGTTTTTT. This encodes CASSSRQGTGELFF. The chain recombines TRBV9 with TRBJ2-2; 7 positions agree with TRBD1. Germline V lookup: CDR1 SGDLS, CDR2 YYNGEE. Losses at the gene ends were 4 bases for V and 4 bases for J; bases not matched to a gene: 4. This CDR3 has 14 amino acids. The variable domain in full, completed from reference TRBV9 and TRBJ2-2, reads DSGVTQTPKHLITATGQRVTLRCSPRSGDLSVYWYQQSLDQGLQFLIQYYNGEERAKGNILERFSAQQFPDLHSELNLSSLELGDSALYFCASSSRQGTGELFFGEGSRLTVL.